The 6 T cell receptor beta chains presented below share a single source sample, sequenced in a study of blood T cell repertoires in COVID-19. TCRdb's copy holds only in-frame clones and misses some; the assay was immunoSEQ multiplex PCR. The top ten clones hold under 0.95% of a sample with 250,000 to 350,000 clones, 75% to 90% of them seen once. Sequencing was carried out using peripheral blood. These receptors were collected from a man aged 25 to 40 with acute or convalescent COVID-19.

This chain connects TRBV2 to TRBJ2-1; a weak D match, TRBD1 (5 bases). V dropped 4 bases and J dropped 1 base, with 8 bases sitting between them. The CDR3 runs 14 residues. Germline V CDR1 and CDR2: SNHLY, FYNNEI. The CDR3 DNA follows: TGTGCCAGCAGTGTACAGGTGTCCTACAATGAGCAGTTCTTC. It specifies CASSVQVSYNEQFF.

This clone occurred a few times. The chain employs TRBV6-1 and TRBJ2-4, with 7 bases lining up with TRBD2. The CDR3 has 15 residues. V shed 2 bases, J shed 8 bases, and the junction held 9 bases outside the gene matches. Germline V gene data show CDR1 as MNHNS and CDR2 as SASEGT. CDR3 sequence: CASSERSLATDIQYF. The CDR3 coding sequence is TGTGCCAGCAGTGAACGGTCACTAGCGACTGACATTCAGTACTTC.

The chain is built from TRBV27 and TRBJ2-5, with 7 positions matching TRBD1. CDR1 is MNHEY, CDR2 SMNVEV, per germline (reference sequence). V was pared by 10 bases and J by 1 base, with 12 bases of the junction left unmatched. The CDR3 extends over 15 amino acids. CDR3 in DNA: TGTGCCACCTCTATATCCCGACAGGGCCAAGAGACCCAGTACTTC. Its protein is CATSISRQGQETQYF.

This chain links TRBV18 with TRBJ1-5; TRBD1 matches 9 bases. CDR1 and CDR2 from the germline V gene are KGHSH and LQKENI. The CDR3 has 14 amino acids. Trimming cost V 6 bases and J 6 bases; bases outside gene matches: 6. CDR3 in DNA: TGTGCCAGCTCCAAAGACAGGGGGGGTCAGCCCCAGCATTTT. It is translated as CASSKDRGGQPQHF.

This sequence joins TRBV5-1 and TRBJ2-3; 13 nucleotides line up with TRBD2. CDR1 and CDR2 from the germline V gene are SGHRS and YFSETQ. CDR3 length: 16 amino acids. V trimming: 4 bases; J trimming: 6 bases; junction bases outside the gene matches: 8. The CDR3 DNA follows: TGCGCCAGCAGCAAACTAGCGGGAGGGCCAGGGGATACGCAGTATTTT. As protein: CASSKLAGGPGDTQYF.

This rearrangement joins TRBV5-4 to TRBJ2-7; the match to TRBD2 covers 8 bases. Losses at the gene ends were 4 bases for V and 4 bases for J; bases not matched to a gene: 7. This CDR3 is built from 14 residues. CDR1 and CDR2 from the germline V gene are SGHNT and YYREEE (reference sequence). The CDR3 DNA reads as TGTGCCAGCAGCCCCCAAGCGGGAGAGTACGAGCAGTACTTC. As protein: CASSPQAGEYEQYF. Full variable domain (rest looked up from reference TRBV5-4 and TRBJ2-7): ETGVTQSPTHLIKTRGQQVTLRCSSQSGHNTVSWYQQALGQGPQFIFQYYREEENGRGNFPPRFSGLQFPNYSSELNVNALELDDSALYLCASSPQAGEYEQYFGPGTRLTVT.